This record concerns one TCR beta chain sequence. The J segment lost 4 bases and the V segment lost 0 bases, leaving 2 bases of the junction unmatched. This CDR3 region has 16 residues. From germline, CDR1 is ENHRY and CDR2 SYGVKD. The source of the sample is a study of PD-L1 blockade in urothelial cancer. Study context: The number of prior chemotherapy regimens per patient was 0 to 3.

Time point indicated: pretreatment peripheral blood. Added to each PCR by spiking were synthetic TCR analog templates. Libraries were prepared by immunoSEQ multiplex PCR; TCRdb keeps only in-frame clonotypes and omits some of them. The table includes about 49,000 clones, 70% to 80% detected once. This chain joins TRBV10-3 and TRBJ2-2; 10 bases agree with TRBD2. The specimen was PBMCs, collected around atezolizumab (anti-PD-L1) treatment. This TCR was recovered from a man between 65 and 79 years old with urothelial cancer. CDR3 residues: CAISESLAGVTGELFF. Here the CDR3 DNA reads TGTGCCATCAGTGAGTCGCTAGCGGGAGTCACCGGGGAGCTGTTTTTT.